The 20 T cell receptor beta chains in this list originate from one sample, sequenced in a study of cytomegalovirus exposure and HLA in healthy donors. 13 Jbeta primers and 60 Vbeta primers were used for the PCR. The method was immunoSEQ multiplex PCR; TCRdb's version includes in-frame clones alone and lacks a portion of them. Here the sample spans 140,000 to 150,000 clones, about 70% being singletons. Material: PBMCs. All receptors come from a woman in her thirties or forties in good health and CMV-seronegative.

This clone was detected a few times. V gene TRBV6-5 combines with J gene TRBJ2-7; TRBD1 aligns across 7 bases. The ends lost 10 bases at V and 5 bases at J; junction bases unmatched: 8. CDR3 length: 12 amino acids. The germline CDR1 and CDR2 sequences are MNHEY and SVGAGI. CDR3: CATHGQAHEQYF. The DNA for the CDR3 is TGTGCCACCCACGGACAGGCCCACGAGCAGTACTTC.

V is TRBV5-1 and J is TRBJ2-7, with 7 bases aligning to TRBD1. J was trimmed by 1 base and V by 3 bases; bases with no gene match: 7. CDR1 is SGHRS and CDR2 is YFSETQ in the germline V gene. This CDR3 is built from 15 residues. CDR3 amino acids: CASSWTGRESYEQYF. The CDR3 DNA reads TGCGCCAGCAGCTGGACAGGACGGGAATCCTACGAGCAGTACTTC.

This clone appeared once. The V gene is TRBV19, the J gene TRBJ2-2, with D perhaps TRBD1 (6 bases). The CDR3 runs to 16 residues. Per the germline V gene, CDR1 is LNHDA and CDR2 is SQIVND (reference sequence). Trimming took 3 bases from V and 0 from J, leaving 11 bases between them. CDR3 residues: CASSIWGPTNTGELFF. CDR3 in DNA: TGTGCCAGTAGTATTTGGGGGCCCACGAACACCGGGGAGCTGTTTTTT.

The chain is built from TRBV6-5 and TRBJ1-2; a possible D gene is TRBD1 (5 bases). Trimming removed 2 bases at V and 0 bases at J, with 13 bases between. This CDR3 contains 16 residues. The germline V gene encodes CDR1 MNHEY and CDR2 SVGAGI. CDR3 nucleotides: TGTGCCAGCAGTTACGCTAGACAGTCCGCTAACTATGGCTACACCTTC. Residues: CASSYARQSANYGYTF.

V is TRBV19 and J is TRBJ1-6; 7 bases line up with TRBD1. V dropped 7 bases and J dropped 8; count of bases not matched to a gene: 11. Germline CDR1 and CDR2: LNHDA and SQIVND (reference sequence). This CDR3 comprises 15 residues. The CDR3 DNA reads as TGTGCCAGTAAAGGAGGGGGCCGCGATGATTCACCCCTCCACTTT. Its protein product is CASKGGGRDDSPLHF.

The chain is built from TRBV7-6 and TRBJ2-1; TRBD1 agrees at 9 bases. The junction had 13 bases not matched to a gene; V was cut back by 4 bases and J by 9 bases. In germline, CDR1 is SGHVS, CDR2 FNYEAQ. CDR3 length: 16 amino acids. The CDR3 region has the DNA TGTGCCAGCAGCTCTCCCGGGACAGGGAGTCGGGGTGAGCAGTTCTTC. Translated, it gives CASSSPGTGSRGEQFF.

The chain joins TRBV6-5 to TRBJ1-1; D is undetermined. CDR3 length equals 12 residues. The V gene's germline CDR1 is MNHEY and CDR2 SVGAGI. Trimming cost V 0 bases and J 6 bases, with 5 bases left between them. The CDR3 region has the DNA TGTGCCAGCAGTTACTCGAGGTCTGAAGCTTTCTTT. Translation gives CASSYSRSEAFF.

The chain links TRBV2 to TRBJ2-5; D is ambiguous. The tail of the sequence fits TRBJ2-7 better, so the J call may be wrong. The germline V gene encodes CDR1 SNHLY and CDR2 FYNNEI. This CDR3 has 12 residues. For the CDR3, the DNA is TGTGCCAGCAGGCCGGCGGCCTACGAGCAGTACTTC. It specifies CASRPAAYEQYF.

The rearrangement joins TRBV5-1 to TRBJ2-1; TRBD2 aligns across 13 bases. J lost 8 bases, V lost 2 bases, and 4 bases had no gene match. The CDR3 is 15 residues long. Germline V gives CDR1 SGHRS, CDR2 YFSETQ. As DNA, the CDR3 is TGCGCCAGCAGCTTACTAGCGGGGGGGTCGGATGAGCAGTTCTTC. Amino acid sequence: CASSLLAGGSDEQFF. The full variable domain, completed using reference TRBV5-1 and TRBJ2-1, is KAGVTQTPRYLIKTRGQQVTLSCSPISGHRSVSWYQQTPGQGLQFLFEYFSETQRNKGNFPGRFSGRQFSNSRSEMNVSTLELGDSALYLCASSLLAGGSDEQFFGPGTRLTVL.

The chain joins TRBV30 to TRBJ1-1; D not resolved. The germline gives CDR1 GTSNPN, CDR2 SVGIG (reference sequence). Trimming shortened V by 0 bases and J by 6 bases, and 23 bases separated the two germline ends. The CDR3 has 17 residues. CDR3 loop: CAWSVDGLTGSLAEAFF. The CDR3 DNA is TGTGCCTGGAGTGTAGATGGGCTTACGGGGAGTCTGGCTGAAGCTTTCTTT.

The chain has TRBV5-1 and TRBJ1-5, with 7 bases identical to TRBD1. This CDR3 has 14 amino acids. Trimming at V came to 4 bases and at J to 3 bases, leaving 4 bases not matched to a gene. Looked up from germline, CDR1 is SGHRS and CDR2 is YFSETQ. The CDR3 is CASSPGQHNQPQHF. Written as DNA, the CDR3 is TGCGCCAGCAGCCCGGGACAGCACAATCAGCCCCAGCATTTT.

The gene calls are TRBV19 and TRBJ1-4; 10 bases align to TRBD1. This CDR3 is built from 15 residues. Germline CDR1 reads LNHDA; CDR2 reads SQIVND (reference sequence). J lost 8 bases, V lost 5 bases, and 8 bases had no gene match. CDR3 loop: CASSSPGQGREKLFF. CDR3 nucleotide sequence: TGTGCCAGTAGTTCCCCGGGACAGGGGAGAGAAAAACTGTTTTTT.

The chain couples TRBV11-3 to TRBJ1-1, with D possibly TRBD1 on 5 matching bases. V was shortened by 5 bases and J by 1 base, with 11 bases between the two germline ends. Germline assignment: CDR1 SGHNT and CDR2 YENEEA. CDR3 length: 14 amino acids. The CDR3 loop reads CASSADNTNTEAFF. The CDR3 nucleotides read TGTGCCAGCAGCGCGGACAATACGAACACTGAAGCTTTCTTT.

The rearrangement links TRBV25-1 to TRBJ2-7; 7 bases map to TRBD2. The CDR3 extends over 14 amino acids. Germline values: CDR1 MGHDK, CDR2 SYGVNS. Trimming at V came to 1 base and at J to 11 bases, leaving 11 bases not matched to a gene. DNA for the CDR3: TGTGCCAGCAGTGAATTGGTCCAGCGGGATAAGGAGTACTTC. Protein sequence: CASSELVQRDKEYF.

This clone has just one count. The chain combines TRBV29-1 with TRBJ2-1, with 14 bases that match TRBD2. V trimming: 7 bases; J trimming: 6 bases; junction bases outside the gene matches: 8. The CDR3 extends over 15 amino acids. Per the germline V gene, CDR1 is SQVTM and CDR2 is ANQGSEA. In DNA, the CDR3 is TGCAGCGGGAGGGGCGGACTAGCGGGGGGCAATGAGCAGTTCTTC. Translated: CSGRGGLAGGNEQFF.

In its sample, this clone was seen once. The chain has TRBV6-5 and TRBJ2-5; a possible D gene is TRBD1 (6 bases). Trimming took 5 bases from V and 2 from J, leaving 9 bases between them. The CDR3 extends over 13 amino acids. Germline CDR1 and CDR2: MNHEY and SVGAGI. CDR3 sequence reads: CASSGGHQETQYF. CDR3 bases: TGTGCCAGCAGTGGGGGACATCAAGAGACCCAGTACTTC.

The chain links TRBV18 to TRBJ1-5; no reliable D call. Deletions cut 2 bases from V and 6 bases from J, with 14 bases between. The CDR3 extends over 15 amino acids. Germline V CDR1 and CDR2: KGHSH, LQKENI. CDR3 residues: CASSPVSGVGQPQHF. In DNA form, the CDR3 reads TGTGCCAGCTCACCAGTTAGCGGGGTAGGTCAGCCCCAGCATTTT.

Of note for this clone: This CDR3 is also generated by other DNA sequences in the sample. V gene TRBV6-5 combines with J gene TRBJ1-2; no firm D call. The CDR3 length is 14 residues. Trimming took 0 bases from V and 2 from J, leaving 7 bases between them. Germline V CDR1 and CDR2: MNHEY, SVGAGI. The CDR3 spells CASSYSDTNYGYTF. In DNA, the CDR3 is TGTGCCAGCAGTTACTCAGACACGAACTATGGCTACACCTTC.

The chain carries TRBV18 and TRBJ1-3; maybe TRBD1 (5 bases). V was shortened by 3 bases and J by 0 bases, with 12 bases between the two germline ends. The CDR3 spans 16 residues. Per germline, CDR1 KGHSH and CDR2 LQKENI. The CDR3 loop is CASSPSRANSGNTIYF. The CDR3 coding sequence is TGTGCCAGCTCACCCAGCAGGGCCAACTCTGGAAACACCATATATTTT.

This chain uses TRBV7-9 with TRBJ2-1; the D is unclear. V lost 6 bases and J lost 0, with 12 bases in between. CDR1 is SEHNR and CDR2 is FQNEAQ in the germline V gene (reference sequence). This CDR3 has 15 residues. CDR3 sequence: CASSRLGTSYNEQFF. The CDR3 DNA is TGTGCCAGCAGTCGGCTAGGAACCTCCTACAATGAGCAGTTCTTC.